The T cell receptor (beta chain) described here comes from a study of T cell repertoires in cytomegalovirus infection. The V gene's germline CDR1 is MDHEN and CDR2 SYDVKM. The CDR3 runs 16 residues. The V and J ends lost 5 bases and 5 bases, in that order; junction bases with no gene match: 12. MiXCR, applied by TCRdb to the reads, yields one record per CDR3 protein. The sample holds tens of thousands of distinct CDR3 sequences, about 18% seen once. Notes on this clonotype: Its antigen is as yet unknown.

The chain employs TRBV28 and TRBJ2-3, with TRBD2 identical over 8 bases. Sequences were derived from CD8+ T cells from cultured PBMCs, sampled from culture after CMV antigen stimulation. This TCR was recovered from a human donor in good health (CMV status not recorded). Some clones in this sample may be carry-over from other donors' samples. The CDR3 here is CASSPPGGRKKDTQYF. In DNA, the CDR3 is TGTGCCAGCAGTCCGCCTGGCGGGAGGAAGAAAGATACGCAGTATTTT.